Shown below are 2 T cell receptor beta chains from a single sample sequenced in a study of graft-versus-host responses after intestinal transplantation. Using immunoSEQ multiplex PCR, the repertoire was profiled, and TCRdb retains in-frame clones only, with some absent. Here the sample spans under 20,000 clones, 38% being singletons. Sequences were derived from alloreactive CD4+ T cells from a mixed lymphocyte reaction culture, sampled before intestinal transplant. Regarding subset: CFSE-low proliferating T cells sorted from roughly 6-day pre-transplant mixed lymphocyte reaction (GvH or HvG direction). The receptors were sampled from a human patient who received an intestinal transplant.

This sequence joins TRBV5-1 and TRBJ2-7, with D tentatively TRBD1 or TRBD2 (6 bases each). CDR1 and CDR2 from the germline V gene are SGHRS and YFSETQ. The CDR3 sequence is 15 residues long. V lost 0 bases, J lost 3 bases, and 13 bases lay in between. As DNA, the CDR3 is TGCGCCAGCAGCTTGGAACCCGGGGGCGGCTACGAGCAGTACTTC. The encoded protein is CASSLEPGGGYEQYF.

The J gene is TRBJ1-6, the V gene TRBV21-1. TRBV21-1 is assigned pseudogene status. The CDR3 is made up of 19 amino acids. CDR3 residues: CASSKGVGGPSSYNSPLHF. CDR3 sequence (DNA): TGTGCCAGCAGCAAAGGCGTGGGAGGGCCGAGCTCCTATAATTCACCCCTCCACTTT.